The T cell receptor (beta chain) under discussion was sequenced for a study of blood T cell repertoires in COVID-19. Study as a whole: Acute-phase and convalescent COVID-19 samples originated in the United States, Italy and Spain. T cells, B-cell-depleted T cells, or PBMCs supplied cDNA or gDNA.

The CDR3 sequence is 15 residues long. J lost 4 bases, V lost 5 bases, and 8 bases had no gene match. The V gene's germline CDR1 is SEHNR and CDR2 FQNEAQ (reference sequence). Method: immunoSEQ multiplex PCR; TCRdb's copy keeps in-frame clones and lacks some. The sample holds some 47,000 clones, roughly nine tenths seen once. The chain links TRBV7-9 to TRBJ2-7, with 10 bases that match TRBD2. This receptor was taken from an elderly woman in a cohort sampled during active or convalescent COVID-19. The sequencing input was peripheral blood. This chain's CDR3 is CASSRTSGMFYEQYF. CDR3 DNA: TGTGCCAGCAGCCGAACTAGCGGGATGTTTTACGAGCAGTACTTC.